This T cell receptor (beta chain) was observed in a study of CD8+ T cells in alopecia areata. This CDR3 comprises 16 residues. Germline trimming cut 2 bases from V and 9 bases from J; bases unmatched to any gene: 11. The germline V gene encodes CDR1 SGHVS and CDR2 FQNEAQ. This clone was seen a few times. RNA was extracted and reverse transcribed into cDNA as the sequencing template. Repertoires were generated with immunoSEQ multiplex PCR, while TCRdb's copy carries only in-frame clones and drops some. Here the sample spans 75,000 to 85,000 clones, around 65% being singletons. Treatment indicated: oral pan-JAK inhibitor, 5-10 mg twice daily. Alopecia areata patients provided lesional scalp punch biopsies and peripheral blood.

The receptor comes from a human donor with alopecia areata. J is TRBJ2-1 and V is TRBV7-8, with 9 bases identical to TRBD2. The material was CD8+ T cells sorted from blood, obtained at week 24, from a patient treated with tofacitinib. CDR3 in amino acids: CASSLRPGLAIIEQFF. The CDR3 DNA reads TGTGCCAGCAGCTTACGCCCGGGACTAGCAATCATTGAGCAGTTCTTC.